This entry lists 8 T cell receptor beta chains sequenced from one sample in a study of monozygotic twins with inflammatory bowel disease. Using the 5' RACE reads, TCRdb records one entry per CDR3 protein without DNA. The repertoire shows approximately 210,000 distinct CDR3 sequences; the top ten hold roughly 7.1%. What was sequenced was blood. All receptors derive from a human donor with ulcerative colitis or Crohn's disease, or a healthy co-twin of an affected twin (not recorded which).

This chain links TRBV7-9 with TRBJ1-2; TCRdb proposes TRBD1, but this gene call is untestable without DNA. This CDR3 is built from 15 residues. Germline V lookup: CDR1 SEHNR, CDR2 FQNEAQ (reference sequence). CDR3 sequence reads: CASSHFGQANYGYTF.

The chain has TRBV20-1 and TRBJ2-1; TCRdb's D call, TRBD2, is unchecked because there is no DNA. The germline gives CDR1 DFQATT, CDR2 SNEGSKA (reference sequence). This CDR3 is 15 amino acids long. CDR3 region: CSARMRGVGYNEQFF.

The chain combines TRBV5-6 with TRBJ2-1; checking the TCRdb D call of TRBD1 is not possible without DNA. The CDR3 is made up of 15 amino acids. CDR1 is SGHDT and CDR2 is YYEEEE in the germline V gene. The CDR3 is CASKLNGRGSNEQFF.

The chain has TRBV7-2 and TRBJ2-1; no DNA is available, so the TRBD2 call from TCRdb remains unchecked. The CDR3 sequence is 21 residues long. Germline V gives CDR1 SGHTA, CDR2 FQGNSA. The CDR3 here is CASSYPRRGAGSGYSYNEQFF.

V usage is TRBV5-1 and J usage is TRBJ2-5; absent DNA, TCRdb's TRBD1 call cannot be checked. The CDR3 loop spans 14 amino acids. Germline V gene lookup returns CDR1 SGHRS and CDR2 YFSETQ. CDR3 sequence: CASRRTGEGETQYF.

This chain links TRBV6-5 with TRBJ1-1; without DNA, the TCRdb call of TRBD1 cannot be checked. CDR1 MNHEY and CDR2 SVGAGI come from the germline V gene. The CDR3 has 14 amino acids. The chain's CDR3 is CASSYSSPTGGAFF.

This sequence joins TRBV30 and TRBJ1-1. The CDR3 runs 13 residues. From germline, CDR1 is GTSNPN and CDR2 SVGIG (reference sequence). The CDR3 loop reads CAWSGQPNTEAFF.

The rearrangement joins TRBV24-1 to TRBJ2-1; checking the TCRdb D call of TRBD1 is not possible without DNA. This CDR3 region has 15 residues. From germline, CDR1 is KGHDR and CDR2 SFDVKD. The CDR3 region is CATSDFSRGLDEQFF.